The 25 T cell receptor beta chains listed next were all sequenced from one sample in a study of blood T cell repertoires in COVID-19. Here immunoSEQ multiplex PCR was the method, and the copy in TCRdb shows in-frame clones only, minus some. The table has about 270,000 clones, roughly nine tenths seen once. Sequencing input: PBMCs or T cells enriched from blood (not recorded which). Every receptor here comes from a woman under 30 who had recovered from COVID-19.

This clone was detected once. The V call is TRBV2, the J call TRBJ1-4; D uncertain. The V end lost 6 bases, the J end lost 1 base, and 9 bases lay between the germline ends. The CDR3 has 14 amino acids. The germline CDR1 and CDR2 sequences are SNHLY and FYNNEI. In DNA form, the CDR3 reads TGTGCCAGCAGAGCCCGAGGAACTAATGAAAAACTGTTTTTT. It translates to CASRARGTNEKLFF.

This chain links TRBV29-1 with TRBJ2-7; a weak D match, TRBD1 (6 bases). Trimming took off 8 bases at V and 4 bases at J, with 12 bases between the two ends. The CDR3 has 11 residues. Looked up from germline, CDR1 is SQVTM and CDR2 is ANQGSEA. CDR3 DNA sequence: TGCAGCCCCGGACAGATTTACGAGCAGTACTTC. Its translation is CSPGQIYEQYF.

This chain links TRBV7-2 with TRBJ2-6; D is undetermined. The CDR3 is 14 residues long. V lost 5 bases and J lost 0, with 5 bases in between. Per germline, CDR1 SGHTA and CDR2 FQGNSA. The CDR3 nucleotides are TGTGCCAGCAGCGATAGCTCTGGGGCCAACGTCCTGACTTTC. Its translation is CASSDSSGANVLTF.

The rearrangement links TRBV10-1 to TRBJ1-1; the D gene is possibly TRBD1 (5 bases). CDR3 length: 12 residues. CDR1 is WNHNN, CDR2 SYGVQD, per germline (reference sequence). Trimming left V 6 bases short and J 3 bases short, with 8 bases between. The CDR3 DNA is TGCGCCAGCAGCTCAGGGTACACTGAAGCTTTCTTT. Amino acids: CASSSGYTEAFF.

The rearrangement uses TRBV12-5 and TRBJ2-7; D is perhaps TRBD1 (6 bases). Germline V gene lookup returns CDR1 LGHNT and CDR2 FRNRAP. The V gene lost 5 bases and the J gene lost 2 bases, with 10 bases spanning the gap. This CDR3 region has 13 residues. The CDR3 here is CASGPRDTYEQYF. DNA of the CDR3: TGTGCTAGTGGTCCCCGGGACACCTACGAGCAGTACTTC.

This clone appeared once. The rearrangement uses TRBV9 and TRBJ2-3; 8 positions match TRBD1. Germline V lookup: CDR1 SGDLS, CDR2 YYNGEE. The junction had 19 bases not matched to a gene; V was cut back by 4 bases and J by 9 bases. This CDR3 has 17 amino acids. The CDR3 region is CASSPYLLDRAAATQYF. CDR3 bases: TGTGCCAGCAGCCCTTATCTTTTGGACAGGGCTGCAGCGACGCAGTATTTT.

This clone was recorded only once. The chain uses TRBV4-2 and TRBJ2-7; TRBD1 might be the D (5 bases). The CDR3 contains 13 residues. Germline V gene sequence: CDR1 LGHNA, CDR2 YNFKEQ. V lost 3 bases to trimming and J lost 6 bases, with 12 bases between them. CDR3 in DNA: TGTGCCAGCAGCCATCAGGGTTCCGTCGAGCAGTACTTC. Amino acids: CASSHQGSVEQYF.

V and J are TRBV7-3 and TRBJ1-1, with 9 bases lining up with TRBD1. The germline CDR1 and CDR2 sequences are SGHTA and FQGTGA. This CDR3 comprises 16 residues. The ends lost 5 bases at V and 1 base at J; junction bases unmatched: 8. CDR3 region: CASSPTGGAGNTEAFF. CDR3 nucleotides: TGTGCCAGCAGCCCTACAGGGGGCGCAGGGAACACTGAAGCTTTCTTT.

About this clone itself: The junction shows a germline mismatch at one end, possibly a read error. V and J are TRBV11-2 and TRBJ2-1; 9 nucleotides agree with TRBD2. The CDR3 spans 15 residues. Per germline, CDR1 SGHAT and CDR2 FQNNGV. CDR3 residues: CASSLGGGAYNEQFF. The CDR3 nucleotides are TGTGCCAGCAGCTTGGGCGGGGGGGCCTATAATGAGCAGTTCTTC.

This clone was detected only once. The CDR3 spells CASRTTGDTGELFF. The DNA for the CDR3 is TGTGCCAGCCGAACAACAGGGGACACCGGGGAGCTGTTTTTT. The chain carries TRBV19 and TRBJ2-2; 7 nucleotides match TRBD1. Germline V gene sequence: CDR1 LNHDA, CDR2 SQIVND (reference sequence). CDR3 size: 14 residues. J gave up 3 bases and V 9 bases, and 7 bases lay outside the gene matches.

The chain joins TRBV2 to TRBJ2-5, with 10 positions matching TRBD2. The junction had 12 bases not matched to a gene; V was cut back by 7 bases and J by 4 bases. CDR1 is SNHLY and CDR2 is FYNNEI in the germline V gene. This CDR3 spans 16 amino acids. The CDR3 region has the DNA TGTGCCAGCATGAGGGAACTAGCGGGAAGTAGAGAGACCCAGTACTTC. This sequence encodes CASMRELAGSRETQYF.

This CDR3 reads CASGPPSTGQGGNEQFF. CDR3 nucleotides: TGTGCTAGTGGTCCGCCCTCGACGGGACAGGGAGGCAATGAGCAGTTCTTC. The chain links TRBV12-5 to TRBJ2-1; 9 positions match TRBD1. The V segment lost 5 bases and the J segment 6 bases; nucleotides outside the gene matches: 14. This CDR3 has 17 residues. Germline V gene lookup returns CDR1 LGHNT and CDR2 FRNRAP.

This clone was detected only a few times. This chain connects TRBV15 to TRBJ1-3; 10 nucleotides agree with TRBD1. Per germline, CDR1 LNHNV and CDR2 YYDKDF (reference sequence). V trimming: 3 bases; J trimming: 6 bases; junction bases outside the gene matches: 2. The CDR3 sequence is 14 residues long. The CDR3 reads CATSSGTGVNTIYF. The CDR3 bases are TGTGCCACCAGCAGTGGGACAGGGGTAAACACCATATATTTT.

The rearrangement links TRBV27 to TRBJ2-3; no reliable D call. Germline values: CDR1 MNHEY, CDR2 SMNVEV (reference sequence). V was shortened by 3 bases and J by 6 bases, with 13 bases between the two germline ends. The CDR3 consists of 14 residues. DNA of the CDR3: TGTGCCAGCAGTTTCCCAGCTAGGTTGGATACGCAGTATTTT. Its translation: CASSFPARLDTQYF.

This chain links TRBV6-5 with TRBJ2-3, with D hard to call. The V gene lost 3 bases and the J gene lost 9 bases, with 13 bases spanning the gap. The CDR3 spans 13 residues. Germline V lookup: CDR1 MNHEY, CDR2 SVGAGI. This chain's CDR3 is CASSYGESGTQYF. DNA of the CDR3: TGTGCCAGCAGTTATGGAGAGTCTGGAACGCAGTATTTT.

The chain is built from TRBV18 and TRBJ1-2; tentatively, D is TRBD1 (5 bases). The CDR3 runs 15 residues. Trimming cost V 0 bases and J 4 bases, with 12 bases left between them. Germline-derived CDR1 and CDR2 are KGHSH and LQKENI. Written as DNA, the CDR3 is TGTGCCAGCTCACCACCGGACCAGGGCGCCTATGGCTACACCTTC. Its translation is CASSPPDQGAYGYTF.

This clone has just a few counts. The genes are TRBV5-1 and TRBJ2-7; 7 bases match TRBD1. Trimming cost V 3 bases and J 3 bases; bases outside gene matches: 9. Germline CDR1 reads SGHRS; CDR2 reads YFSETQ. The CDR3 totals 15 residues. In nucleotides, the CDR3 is TGCGCCAGCAGCTCAGCCGGGACAGCTATCTACGAGCAGTACTTC. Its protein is CASSSAGTAIYEQYF.

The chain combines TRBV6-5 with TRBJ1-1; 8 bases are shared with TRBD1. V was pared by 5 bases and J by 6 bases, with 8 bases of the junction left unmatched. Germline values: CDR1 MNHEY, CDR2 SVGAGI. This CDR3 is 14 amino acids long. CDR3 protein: CASSPLGQGAEAFF. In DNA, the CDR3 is TGTGCCAGCAGTCCTTTAGGACAGGGCGCTGAAGCTTTCTTT.

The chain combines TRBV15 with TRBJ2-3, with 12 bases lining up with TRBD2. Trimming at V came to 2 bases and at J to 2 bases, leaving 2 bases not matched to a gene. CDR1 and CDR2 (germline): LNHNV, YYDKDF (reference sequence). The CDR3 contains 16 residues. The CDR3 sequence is CATSRRLAGATDTQYF. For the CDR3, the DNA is TGTGCCACCAGCAGAAGACTAGCGGGGGCCACAGATACGCAGTATTTT. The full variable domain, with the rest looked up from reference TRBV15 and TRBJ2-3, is DAMVIQNPRYQVTQFGKPVTLSCSQTLNHNVMYWYQQKSSQAPKLLFHYYDKDFNNEADTPDNFQSRRPNTSFCFLDIRSPGLGDTAMYLCATSRRLAGATDTQYFGPGTRLTVL.

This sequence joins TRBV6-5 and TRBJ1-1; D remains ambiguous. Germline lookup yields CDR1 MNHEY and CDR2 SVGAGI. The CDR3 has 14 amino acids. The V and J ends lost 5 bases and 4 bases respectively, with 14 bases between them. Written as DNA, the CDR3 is TGTGCCAGCAGTCGGAGTGGTTTGGCCACTGAAGCTTTCTTT. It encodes CASSRSGLATEAFF.

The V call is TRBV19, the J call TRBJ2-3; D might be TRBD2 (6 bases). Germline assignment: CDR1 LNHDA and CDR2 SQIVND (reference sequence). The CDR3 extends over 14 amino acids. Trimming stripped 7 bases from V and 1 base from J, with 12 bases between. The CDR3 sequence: CASTPSGRTDTQYF. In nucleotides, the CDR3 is TGTGCCAGTACCCCCAGCGGGCGCACAGATACGCAGTATTTT.

The CDR3 bases are TGCGCCAGCAGACTAGGACAGGGGGCTACAGATACGCAGTATTTT. Amino acid sequence: CASRLGQGATDTQYF. The chain carries TRBV10-1 and TRBJ2-3; 11 bases are shared with TRBD1. The CDR3 covers 15 residues. V lost 6 bases and J lost 3; bases outside the gene matches: 5. Germline V lookup: CDR1 WNHNN, CDR2 SYGVQD (reference sequence).

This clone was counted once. The CDR3 nucleotides read TGTGCCAGCACCCGGGGGATAGAAGTCGATGGCTACACCTTC. Its protein is CASTRGIEVDGYTF. The chain is built from TRBV6-5 and TRBJ1-2; a possible D gene is TRBD1 (5 bases). CDR3 length: 14 amino acids. Trimming stripped 7 bases from V and 6 bases from J, with 18 bases between. Germline CDR1 and CDR2: MNHEY and SVGAGI.

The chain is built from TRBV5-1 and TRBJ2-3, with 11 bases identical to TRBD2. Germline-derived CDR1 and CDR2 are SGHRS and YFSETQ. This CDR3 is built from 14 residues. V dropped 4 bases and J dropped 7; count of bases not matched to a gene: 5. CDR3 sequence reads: CASSLAGGVNTQYF. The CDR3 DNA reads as TGCGCCAGCAGCCTAGCGGGGGGTGTAAATACGCAGTATTTT.

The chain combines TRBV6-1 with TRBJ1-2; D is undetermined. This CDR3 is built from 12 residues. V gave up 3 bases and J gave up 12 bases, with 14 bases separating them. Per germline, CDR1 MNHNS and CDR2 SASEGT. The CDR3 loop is CASSEGVPDNTF. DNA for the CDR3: TGTGCCAGCAGTGAGGGAGTCCCCGACAACACCTTC.